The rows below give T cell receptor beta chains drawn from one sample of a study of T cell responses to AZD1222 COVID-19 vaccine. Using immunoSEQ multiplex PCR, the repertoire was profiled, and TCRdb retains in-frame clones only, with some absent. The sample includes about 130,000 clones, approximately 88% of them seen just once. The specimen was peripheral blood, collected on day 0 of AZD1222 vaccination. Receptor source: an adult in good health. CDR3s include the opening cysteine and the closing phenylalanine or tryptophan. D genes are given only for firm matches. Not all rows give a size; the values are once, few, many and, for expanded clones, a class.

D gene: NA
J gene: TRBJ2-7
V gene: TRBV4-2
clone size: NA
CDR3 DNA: TGTGCCAGCAGCCCGTCCACGGCCTCCTACGAGCAGTACTTC
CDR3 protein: CASSPSTASYEQYF

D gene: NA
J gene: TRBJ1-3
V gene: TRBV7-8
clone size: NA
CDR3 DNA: TGTGCCAGCAGCTTGTCCAGACAAAACACCATATATTTT
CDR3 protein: CASSLSRQNTIYF

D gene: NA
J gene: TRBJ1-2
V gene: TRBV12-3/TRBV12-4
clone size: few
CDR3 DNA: TGTGCCAGCAGCCCTCTAGAACAATATGGCTACACCTTC
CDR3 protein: CASSPLEQYGYTF

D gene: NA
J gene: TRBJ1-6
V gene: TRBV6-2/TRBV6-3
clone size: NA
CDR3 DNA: TGTGCCAGCAGCTTCACGGAAAATTCACCCCTCCACTTT
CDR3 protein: CASSFTENSPLHF

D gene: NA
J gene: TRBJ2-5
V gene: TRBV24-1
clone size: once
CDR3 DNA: TGTGCCACCAGTGATTGCCTGACTAGTAAGGGGGAGACCCAGTACTTC
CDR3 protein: CATSDCLTSKGETQYF

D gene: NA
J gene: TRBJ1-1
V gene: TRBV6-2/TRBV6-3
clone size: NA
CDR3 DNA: TGTGCCAGCAGTTACTCGGGGACGGTGAACACTGAAGCTTTCTTT
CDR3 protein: CASSYSGTVNTEAFF

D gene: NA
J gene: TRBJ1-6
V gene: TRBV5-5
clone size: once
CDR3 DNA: TGTGCCAGCATTGGTCAGTACGGCTCCTATAATTCACCCCTCCACTTT
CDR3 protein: CASIGQYGSYNSPLHF

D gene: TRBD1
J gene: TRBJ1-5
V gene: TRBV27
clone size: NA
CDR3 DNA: TGTGCCAGCAGTCCACAGGGGGATCAGCCCCAGCATTTT
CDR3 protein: CASSPQGDQPQHF

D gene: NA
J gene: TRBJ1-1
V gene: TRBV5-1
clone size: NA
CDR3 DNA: TGCGCCAGCAGCTTCGACCCCTCGAACACTGAAGCTTTCTTT
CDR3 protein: CASSFDPSNTEAFF

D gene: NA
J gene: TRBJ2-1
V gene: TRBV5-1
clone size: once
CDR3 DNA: TGCGCCAGCAGCTCAACTGGACGGGAGCAGTTCTTC
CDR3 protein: CASSSTGREQFF

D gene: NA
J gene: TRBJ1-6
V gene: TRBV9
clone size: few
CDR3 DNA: TGTGCCAGCAGCGTAGGACAGGCCTATAATTCACCCCTCCACTTT
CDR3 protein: CASSVGQAYNSPLHF

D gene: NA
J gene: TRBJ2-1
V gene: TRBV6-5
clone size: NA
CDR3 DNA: TGTGCCAGCAGTTCACAGGGCGATGAGCAGTTCTTC
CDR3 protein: CASSSQGDEQFF

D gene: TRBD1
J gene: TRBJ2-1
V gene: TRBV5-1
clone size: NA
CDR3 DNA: TGCGCCAGCAGTTTCAGGGACAGCTCCTACAATGAGCAGTTCTTC
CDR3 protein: CASSFRDSSYNEQFF

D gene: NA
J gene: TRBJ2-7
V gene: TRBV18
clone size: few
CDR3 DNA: TGTGCCAGCTCCCTCGGTAGGTCCTACGAGCAGTACTTC
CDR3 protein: CASSLGRSYEQYF

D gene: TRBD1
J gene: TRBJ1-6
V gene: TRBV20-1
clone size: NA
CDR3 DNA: TGCAGTGCTAGTTACGGCAGGGGGCGATATGATTCACCCCTCCACTTT
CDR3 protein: CSASYGRGRYDSPLHF

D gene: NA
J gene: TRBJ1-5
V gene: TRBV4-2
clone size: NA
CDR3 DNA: TGTGCCAGCAGCCAAGGAGGGGGGGCAAGCAATCAGCCCCAGCATTTT
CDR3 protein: CASSQGGGASNQPQHF

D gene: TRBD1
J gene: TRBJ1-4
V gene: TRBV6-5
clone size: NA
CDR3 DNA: TGTGCCAGCACCGAACGGGGACAGAGTTCTAAAAAACTGTTTTTT
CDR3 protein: CASTERGQSSKKLFF

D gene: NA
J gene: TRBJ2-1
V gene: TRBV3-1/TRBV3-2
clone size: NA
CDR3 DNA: TGTGCCAGCAGCCAAGACCAGGGGATCTACAATGAGCAGTTCTTC
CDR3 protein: CASSQDQGIYNEQFF

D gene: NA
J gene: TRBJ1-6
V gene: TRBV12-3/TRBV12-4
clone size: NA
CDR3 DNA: TGTGCCAGCACAGGGACGTTTAATTCACCCCTCCACTTT
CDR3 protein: CASTGTFNSPLHF

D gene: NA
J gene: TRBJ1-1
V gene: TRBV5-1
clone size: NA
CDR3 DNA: TGCGCCAGCAGCCCATACGAACAGAACACTGAAGCTTTCTTT
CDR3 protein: CASSPYEQNTEAFF

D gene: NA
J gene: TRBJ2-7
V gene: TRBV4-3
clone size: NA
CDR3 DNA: TGCGCCAGCAGCGGGACGGGGGGCCGGTACGAGCAGTACTTC
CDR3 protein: CASSGTGGRYEQYF

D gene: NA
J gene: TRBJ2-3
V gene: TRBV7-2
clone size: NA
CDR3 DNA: TGTGCCAGCAGCTTACGGGAAAGCACAGATACGCAGTATTTT
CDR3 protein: CASSLRESTDTQYF

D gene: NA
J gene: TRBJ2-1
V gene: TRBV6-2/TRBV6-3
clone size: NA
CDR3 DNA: TGTGCCAGCAGTTACTATATAGTCCGCTTGAATGAGCAGTTCTTC
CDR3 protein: CASSYYIVRLNEQFF

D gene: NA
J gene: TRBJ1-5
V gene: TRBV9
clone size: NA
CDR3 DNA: TGTGCCAGCAGCAAAGGGACCGATCAGCCCCAGCATTTT
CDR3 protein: CASSKGTDQPQHF

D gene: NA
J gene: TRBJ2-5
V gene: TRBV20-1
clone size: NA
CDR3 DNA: TGCAGTGTGGGGGGGACCCAGTACTTC
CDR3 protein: CSVGGTQYF

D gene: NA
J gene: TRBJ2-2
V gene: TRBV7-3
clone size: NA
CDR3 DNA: TGTGCCAGCAGCTTAACGCCGAGAACCGGGGAGCTGTTTTTT
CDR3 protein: CASSLTPRTGELFF

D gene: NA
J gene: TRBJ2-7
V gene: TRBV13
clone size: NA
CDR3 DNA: TGTGCCAGCAGCTCCGACAGAGCCTACGAGCAGTACTTC
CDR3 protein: CASSSDRAYEQYF

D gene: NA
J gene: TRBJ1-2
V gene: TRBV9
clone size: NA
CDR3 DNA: TGTGCCAGCAGCGTAGTGGGGACTACTAACTATGGCTACACCTTC
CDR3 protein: CASSVVGTTNYGYTF

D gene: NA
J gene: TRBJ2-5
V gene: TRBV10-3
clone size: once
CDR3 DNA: TGTGCCATCAGTGGGGGGGACCCCAGGTCGGAGACCCAGTACTTC
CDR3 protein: CAISGGDPRSETQYF

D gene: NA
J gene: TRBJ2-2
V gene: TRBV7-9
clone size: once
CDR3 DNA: TGTGCCAGCAGCTGGAGACAGAACACCGGGGAGCTGTTTTTT
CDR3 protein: CASSWRQNTGELFF

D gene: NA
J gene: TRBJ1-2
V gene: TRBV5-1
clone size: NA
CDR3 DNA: TGCGCCAGCAGCTTGGCCTCCTATGGCTACACCTTC
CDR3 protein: CASSLASYGYTF

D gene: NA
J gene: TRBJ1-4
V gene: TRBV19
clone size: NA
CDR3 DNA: TGTGCCAGTAGTACAGGGGCGACTAATGAAAAACTGTTTTTT
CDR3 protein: CASSTGATNEKLFF

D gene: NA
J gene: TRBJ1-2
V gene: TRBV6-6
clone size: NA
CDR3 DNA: TGTGCCAGCAGTGAGGGGAACTATGGCTACACCTTC
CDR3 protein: CASSEGNYGYTF

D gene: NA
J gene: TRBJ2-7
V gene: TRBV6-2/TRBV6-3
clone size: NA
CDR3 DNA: TGTGCCAGCAGTTACGACAGGCCCAGATCCTACGAGCAGTACTTC
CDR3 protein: CASSYDRPRSYEQYF

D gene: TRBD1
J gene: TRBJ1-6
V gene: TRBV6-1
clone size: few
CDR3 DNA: TGTGCCAGCAGTGAAGAGACAGGGGGTAATTCACCCCTCCACTTT
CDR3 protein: CASSEETGGNSPLHF

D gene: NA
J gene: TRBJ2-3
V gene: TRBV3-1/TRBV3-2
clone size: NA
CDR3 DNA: TGTGCCAGCAGCCCAAGGCTCGCCAGGGCAGATACGCAGTATTTT
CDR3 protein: CASSPRLARADTQYF

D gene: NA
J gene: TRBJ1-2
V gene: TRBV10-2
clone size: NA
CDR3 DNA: TGCGCCAGCAGTGACGGTGGGGTCTATGGCTACACCTTC
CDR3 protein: CASSDGGVYGYTF

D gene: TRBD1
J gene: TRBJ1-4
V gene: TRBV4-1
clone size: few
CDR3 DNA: TGCGCCAGCAGCCAATCCAGGGGGAAACTGTTTTTT
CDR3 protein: CASSQSRGKLFF

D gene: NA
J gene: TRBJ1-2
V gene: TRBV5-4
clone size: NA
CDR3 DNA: TGTGCCAGCAGCTTGCCGCAGGGGTCCAAGTATGGCTACACCTTC
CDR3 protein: CASSLPQGSKYGYTF

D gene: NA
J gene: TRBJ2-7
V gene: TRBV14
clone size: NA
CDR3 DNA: TGTGCCAGCACCACGTCGTACTCCTACGAGCAGTACTTC
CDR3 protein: CASTTSYSYEQYF

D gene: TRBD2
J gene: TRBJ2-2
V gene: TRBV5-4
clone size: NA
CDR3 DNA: TGTGCCAGCAGCTTGAGGAGCGGGGGGTCCACCGGGGAGCTGTTTTTT
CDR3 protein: CASSLRSGGSTGELFF

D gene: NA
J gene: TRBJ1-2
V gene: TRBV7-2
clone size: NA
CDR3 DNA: TGTGCGGGAAGCGGTGGGGGTAACTATGGCTACACCTTC
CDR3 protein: CAGSGGGNYGYTF

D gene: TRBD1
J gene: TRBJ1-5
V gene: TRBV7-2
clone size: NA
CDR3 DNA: TGTGCCAGCAGCTTAGGGGACAGTAACTATCAGCCCCAGCATTTT
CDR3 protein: CASSLGDSNYQPQHF

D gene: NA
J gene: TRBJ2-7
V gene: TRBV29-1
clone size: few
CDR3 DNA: TGCAGCGTTGCCGGGGCCAGGGACTACGAGCAGTACTTC
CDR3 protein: CSVAGARDYEQYF

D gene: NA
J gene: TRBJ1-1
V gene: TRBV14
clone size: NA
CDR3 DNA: TGTGCCAGCAGCCAAGTGGTAATCTCCGATGTGGAAGCTTTCTTT
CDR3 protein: CASSQVVISDVEAFF

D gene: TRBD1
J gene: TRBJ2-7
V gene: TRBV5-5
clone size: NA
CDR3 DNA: TGTGCCAGCAGCTTGGTTGGGACAGGGACCTACGAGCAGTACTTC
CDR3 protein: CASSLVGTGTYEQYF

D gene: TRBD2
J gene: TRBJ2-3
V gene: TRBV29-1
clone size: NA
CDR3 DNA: TGCAGCGGTTCTAGCGGGGGCCGGAGGACAGATACGCAGTATTTT
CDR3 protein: CSGSSGGRRTDTQYF

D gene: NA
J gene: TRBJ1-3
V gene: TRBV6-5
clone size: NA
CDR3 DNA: TGTGCCAGCAGTTGGGGTAGTGGGTATGGAAACACCATATATTTT
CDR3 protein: CASSWGSGYGNTIYF

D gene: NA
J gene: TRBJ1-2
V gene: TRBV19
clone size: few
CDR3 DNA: TGTGCCAGTAGTGTAACACGGTTTCACGCCTACACCTTC
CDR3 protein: CASSVTRFHAYTF

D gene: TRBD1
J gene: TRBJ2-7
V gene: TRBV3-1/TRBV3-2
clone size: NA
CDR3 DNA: TGTGCCAGCAGCCGCCCGACAGGGTTTGGCTACGAGCAGTACTTC
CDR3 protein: CASSRPTGFGYEQYF

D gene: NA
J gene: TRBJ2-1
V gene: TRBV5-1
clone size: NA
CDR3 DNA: TGCGCCAGCAGCTTGGATAACAATGAGCAGTTCTTC
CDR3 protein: CASSLDNNEQFF

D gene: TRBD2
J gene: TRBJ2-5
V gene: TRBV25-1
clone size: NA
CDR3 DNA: TGTGCCAGCAGCCGGACTAGCGGGGGGGTAGAGACCCAGTACTTC
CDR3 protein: CASSRTSGGVETQYF